Listed below are T cell receptor beta chains from one sample, sequenced in a study of Ad26.COV2.S vaccination and SARS-CoV-2 variants. Using immunoSEQ multiplex PCR, the repertoire was profiled, and TCRdb retains in-frame clones only, with some absent. The sample holds 300,000 to 350,000 clones, 70% to 90% seen once. The source was peripheral blood, collected in a trial of Ad26.COV2.S vaccine versus placebo. These receptors all come from a person aged 18-65 years who received the Ad26.COV2.S COVID-19 vaccine or a placebo. The CDR3 runs from the conserved cysteine through the conserved F or W. Fields, in order: V gene, J gene, CDR3 protein.

>TRBV28|TRBJ1-1
CASSASPGPKTEAFF
>TRBV13|TRBJ1-1
CASSLGSGGNTEAFF
>TRBV7-2|TRBJ1-4
CASPTGVPNEKLFF
>TRBV6-5|TRBJ1-4
CASSRDRGNEKLFF
>TRBV7-2|TRBJ2-7
CASSFGQGAGEQYF
>TRBV19|TRBJ2-7
CASSRDRVGEQYF
>TRBV6-6|TRBJ2-1
CASSYSPYNEQFF
>TRBV7-3|TRBJ1-1
CASSFDSGLNTEAFF
>TRBV5-1|TRBJ2-7
CASSWEAVTYEQYF
>TRBV6-6|TRBJ2-1
CASSLRDYYNEQFF
>TRBV6-5|TRBJ2-1
CASSYGTGSHEQFF
>TRBV9|TRBJ1-3
CASSETGAGNTIYF
>TRBV19|TRBJ1-5
CASSDIRTGPNQPQHF
>TRBV10-3|TRBJ2-2
CAISAVDSTMGGELFF
>TRBV19|TRBJ1-5
CASSPGLGQPQHF
>TRBV9|TRBJ2-2
CASSVFPAANTGELFF
>TRBV28|TRBJ2-7
CASSPGGSYEQYF